These T cell receptor beta chains were read from a single sample in a study of T cell responses to AZD1222 COVID-19 vaccine. Here immunoSEQ multiplex PCR was the method, and the copy in TCRdb shows in-frame clones only, minus some. The sample has some 99,000 clones, around 87% seen once. This material consisted of peripheral blood, taken 28 days after the second AZD1222 dose. These receptors came from an adult who received the AZD1222 COVID-19 vaccine. CDR3s include the opening cysteine and the closing phenylalanine or tryptophan. The D gene is left open where the match is weak. For some rows the clone size is stated as once, few or many, or as a class when expanded; others skip it.

clone_size d_call j_call v_call cdr3_aa cdr3_nt
NA TRBD1 TRBJ2-7 TRBV9 CASSVGTGPYEQYF TGTGCCAGCAGCGTCGGGACAGGGCCCTACGAGCAGTACTTC
NA NA TRBJ2-7 TRBV2 CASGSSSWGEQYF TGTGCCAGCGGGTCGTCTAGCTGGGGCGAGCAGTACTTC
NA NA TRBJ1-2 TRBV5-1 CASKEGSYGYTF TGCGCCAGCAAAGAGGGATCCTATGGCTACACCTTC
NA NA TRBJ2-5 TRBV5-5 CASSPRRVLETQYF TGTGCCAGCAGCCCCCGGCGGGTTCTAGAGACCCAGTACTTC
NA TRBD1 TRBJ1-1 TRBV9 CASSRGQGLIEAFF TGTGCCAGCAGCCGGGGACAGGGCTTAATTGAAGCTTTCTTT
NA TRBD2 TRBJ2-7 TRBV7-2 CASSGLAGGYYEQYF TGTGCCAGCAGCGGACTAGCGGGCGGCTATTACGAGCAGTACTTC
NA TRBD1 TRBJ2-1 TRBV5-1 CASSFLTGTGSHEQFF TGCGCCAGCAGCTTCCTAACCGGGACAGGATCCCATGAGCAGTTCTTC
NA NA TRBJ1-2 TRBV4-1 CASSQEGQGPYGYTF TGCGCCAGCAGCCAAGAGGGCCAGGGGCCTTATGGCTACACCTTC
once NA TRBJ2-7 TRBV30 CAWSVALGSYEQYF TGTGCCTGGAGTGTCGCGTTGGGCTCCTACGAGCAGTACTTC
NA NA TRBJ2-7 TRBV12-3/TRBV12-4 CASSLRDDYEQYF TGTGCCAGCAGTCTTCGGGACGACTACGAGCAGTACTTC
NA TRBD1 TRBJ2-1 TRBV28 CASRLTGGYEQFF TGTGCCAGCAGGCTTACAGGGGGCTATGAGCAGTTCTTC
NA NA TRBJ1-1 TRBV12-5 CASGLGANTEAFF TGTGCTAGTGGTTTGGGGGCGAACACTGAAGCTTTCTTT
NA NA TRBJ2-7 TRBV9 CASSGGAEPYEQYF TGTGCCAGCAGCGGCGGGGCTGAACCCTACGAGCAGTACTTC
NA TRBD1 TRBJ1-2 TRBV10-3 CAISEGVGTGAMENYGYTF TGTGCCATCAGTGAGGGGGTTGGGACAGGGGCAATGGAAAACTATGGCTACACCTTC
NA NA TRBJ1-4 TRBV3-1/TRBV3-2 CASSQYEKLFF TGTGCCAGCAGCCAGTATGAAAAACTGTTTTTT
NA NA TRBJ1-2 TRBV3-1/TRBV3-2 CASSQAEGYYGYTF TGTGCCAGCAGCCAAGCCGAGGGTTACTATGGCTACACCTTC
NA NA TRBJ2-2 TRBV19 CASSMTGELFF TGTGCCAGTAGTATGACCGGGGAGCTGTTTTTT
many NA TRBJ1-6 TRBV2 CASSETGLSHSPLHF TGTGCCAGCAGTGAAACCGGACTTTCCCATTCACCCCTCCACTTT
once NA TRBJ2-2 TRBV30 CAWGIGPRAGELFF TGTGCCTGGGGGATTGGGCCGAGGGCCGGGGAGCTGTTTTTT
NA NA TRBJ1-2 TRBV28 CASSLSARTNYGYTF TGTGCCAGCAGTTTATCCGCCAGGACGAACTATGGCTACACCTTC
NA TRBD2 TRBJ2-7 TRBV9 CASSGTSGPTYEQYF TGTGCCAGCAGCGGCACTAGCGGGCCTACCTACGAGCAGTACTTC
NA TRBD1 TRBJ2-1 TRBV28 CASSSGDRGGNEQFF TGTGCCAGCAGTTCCGGGGACAGGGGAGGGAATGAGCAGTTCTTC
NA NA TRBJ2-6 TRBV5-1 CASSLYRASAGANVLTF TGCGCCAGCAGCTTGTACAGGGCTTCGGCTGGGGCCAACGTCCTGACTTTC
NA NA TRBJ2-1 TRBV27 CASSPYPKRDNEQFF TGTGCCAGCAGTCCATACCCCAAAAGGGACAATGAGCAGTTCTTC
NA NA TRBJ2-1 TRBV30 CAWTPGARQFF TGTGCCTGGACACCGGGAGCGCGGCAGTTCTTC
NA NA TRBJ1-3 TRBV5-5 CASSFGVSSGNTIYF TGTGCCAGCAGCTTCGGGGTTTCCTCCGGAAACACCATATATTTT
NA NA TRBJ2-7 TRBV28 CASGSVGQYF TGTGCCAGCGGGTCAGTCGGGCAGTACTTC
NA NA TRBJ2-5 TRBV1 CTSSQDSGGKETQYF TGCACCAGCAGCCAGGATAGTGGGGGAAAAGAGACCCAGTACTTC
NA NA TRBJ2-1 TRBV7-2 CASSLLYNEQFF TGTGCCAGCAGCTTGCTATACAATGAGCAGTTCTTC
NA TRBD1 TRBJ1-2 TRBV29-1 CSARDSNYGYTF TGCAGCGCCCGGGACAGTAACTATGGCTACACCTTC
NA NA TRBJ2-5 TRBV3-1/TRBV3-2 CASSPRARGETQYF TGTGCCAGCAGCCCGCGTGCGAGAGGAGAGACCCAGTACTTC
few NA TRBJ1-5 TRBV19 CASSIDHQPQHF TGTGCCAGTAGTATAGATCATCAGCCCCAGCATTTT
NA TRBD1 TRBJ2-2 TRBV5-6 CASSTRDRRNTGELFF TGTGCCAGCAGCACCCGGGACAGGAGGAACACCGGGGAGCTGTTTTTT
NA NA TRBJ2-2 TRBV7-9 CASSLGSGGTGELFF TGTGCCAGCAGCTTGGGGAGCGGTGGTACCGGGGAGCTGTTTTTT
NA NA TRBJ1-5 TRBV28 CASSFLRYLQPQHF TGTGCCAGCAGTTTCCTCCGTTACCTTCAGCCCCAGCATTTT
NA NA TRBJ2-7 TRBV4-1 CASSPRALMNPYEQYF TGCGCCAGCAGCCCGAGGGCTCTTATGAATCCGTACGAGCAGTACTTC
NA TRBD1 TRBJ1-5 TRBV10-3 CAISDTDRGPPQHF TGTGCCATCAGTGACACGGACAGGGGGCCCCCCCAGCATTTT
NA NA TRBJ2-3 TRBV5-6 CASSFRDSEWAQYF TGTGCCAGCAGCTTCCGGGACTCCGAATGGGCGCAGTATTTT
NA TRBD1 TRBJ2-7 TRBV20-1 CSASPGQISYEQYF TGCAGTGCTAGTCCGGGACAGATCTCCTACGAGCAGTACTTC
once NA TRBJ2-2 TRBV6-5 CASSSDGGFTGELFF TGTGCCAGCAGTTCTGACGGTGGGTTCACCGGGGAGCTGTTTTTT
NA TRBD1 TRBJ1-4 TRBV15 CATSRSQGPPQEKLFF TGTGCCACCAGCAGATCACAGGGGCCTCCGCAGGAAAAACTGTTTTTT
NA NA TRBJ2-1 TRBV5-6 CASSRGLVSYNEQFF TGTGCCAGCAGCCGGGGGTTAGTCTCCTACAATGAGCAGTTCTTC
NA NA TRBJ2-2 TRBV19 CASRTGTNTGELFF TGTGCCAGCAGAACAGGGACTAACACCGGGGAGCTGTTTTTT
NA NA TRBJ1-4 TRBV9 CASSVDLTSNEKLFF TGTGCCAGCAGCGTCGACTTGACCTCTAATGAAAAACTGTTTTTT
NA NA TRBJ1-5 TRBV11-2 CASSLIATAGKNQPQHF TGTGCCAGCAGCTTAATCGCCACTGCAGGGAAGAATCAGCCCCAGCATTTT
NA TRBD1 TRBJ1-1 TRBV28 CASSPGQGLDEAFF TGTGCCAGCAGTCCTGGACAGGGCCTCGATGAAGCTTTCTTT
NA TRBD1 TRBJ2-2 TRBV11-3 CASSLDGAGGRTGELFF TGTGCCAGCAGCTTAGATGGGGCAGGGGGCAGGACCGGGGAGCTGTTTTTT
NA TRBD1 TRBJ1-5 TRBV27 CASSPGTVNQPQHF TGTGCCAGCAGCCCCGGGACAGTCAATCAGCCCCAGCATTTT
few TRBD2 TRBJ2-1 TRBV19 CASSIDGTSMDEQFF TGTGCCAGTAGTATAGACGGGACTAGCATGGATGAGCAGTTCTTC
NA TRBD2 TRBJ2-1 TRBV6-1 CASSGPTSGPYNEQFF TGTGCCAGCAGTGGGCCCACTAGCGGACCTTACAATGAGCAGTTCTTC
once TRBD1 TRBJ1-6 TRBV4-1 CASSQVWDRGTPLHF TGCGCCAGCAGCCAAGTCTGGGACAGGGGAACACCCCTCCACTTT
NA NA TRBJ2-1 TRBV9 CASSVETRTKVNEQFF TGTGCCAGCAGCGTGGAGACACGCACGAAGGTCAATGAGCAGTTCTTC
NA NA TRBJ2-7 TRBV29-1 CSALDSYEQYF TGCAGCGCCCTAGACAGCTACGAGCAGTACTTC